This is a list of T cell receptor beta chains from one sample in a study of T cells in Graves' hyperthyroidism and ophthalmopathy. TCRdb reprocessed the multiplex PCR reads via MiXCR and lists one record per CDR3 protein. Of about 500,000 distinct CDR3 sequences detected, 16% appear once; the ten largest clones hold roughly 18%. The sequencing input was blood. All receptors derive from a woman in her late teens or twenties with Graves' hyperthyroidism. Both conserved end residues are part of each CDR3. A D gene is named only where the DNA matches it firmly. The size entry is marked missing in some rows and otherwise reads once, few, many or a size class.

many,TRBJ2-3,TRBV6-5,15,-,TGTGCCAGCAGTTACTCCATTAGCGGAGGTGTTACGCAGTATTTT,CASSYSISGGVTQYF
-,TRBJ2-1,TRBV9,15,-,TGTGCCAGCAGCGTAGAGGCTAGCGCACGATTCGGACAGTTCTTC,CASSVEASARFGQFF
-,TRBJ2-7,TRBV29-1,12,-,TGCAGCGTTGAAGGGCTCAACTACGAGCAGTACTTC,CSVEGLNYEQYF
many,TRBJ2-7,TRBV12-3/TRBV12-4,11,-,TGTGCCAGCAGGCTAGGCAGGGAGCAGTACTTC,CASRLGREQYF
-,TRBJ2-7,TRBV18,13,-,TGTGCAGAGAGTAGGAGATGGGTCTACGAGCAGTACTTC,CAESRRWVYEQYF
-,TRBJ2-7,TRBV6-1,13,TRBD1,TGTGCCAGCAGTGGACAGGGGGCTCGCGAGCAGTACTTC,CASSGQGAREQYF
-,TRBJ2-2,TRBV4-1,17,-,TGCGCCAGCAGCCAAGAGCGTTTGAGAACCTACACCGGGGAGCTGTTTTTT,CASSQERLRTYTGELFF
-,TRBJ2-2,TRBV9,16,-,TGTGCCAGCAGCGTATTCGGCGACGCGAACACCGGGGAGCTGTTTTTT,CASSVFGDANTGELFF
many,TRBJ2-7,TRBV20-1,13,-,TGCAGTGCTCACTTATTGGACGCTTACGAGCAGTACTTC,CSAHLLDAYEQYF
many,TRBJ2-7,TRBV12-3/TRBV12-4,15,-,TGTGCCAGCAGTTTTCGGGACTCACGCTCCTACGAGCAGTACTTC,CASSFRDSRSYEQYF
-,TRBJ2-5,TRBV20-1,13,TRBD2,TGCAAAGTTCAGGCGGGAGCTAAAGAGACCCAGTACTTC,CKVQAGAKETQYF
-,TRBJ2-7,TRBV6-2/TRBV6-3,14,-,TGTGCCAGCAGTTACTCCGAGGTAACCTACGAGCAGTGCTTC,CASSYSEVTYEQCF
many,TRBJ1-5,TRBV7-2,13,-,TGTGCCAGCAAGCCCGATAGCAATCAGCCCCAGCATTTT,CASKPDSNQPQHF
-,TRBJ1-1,TRBV5-4,13,-,TGTGCCAGCAGCTCCTCCGGGAAGGGTGAAGCTTTCTTT,CASSSSGKGEAFF
-,TRBJ2-6,TRBV6-2/TRBV6-3,16,-,TGTGCCAACAGCCCTAGTCTGGGGGGTGGGGCCAACGTCCTGACTTTC,CANSPSLGGGANVLTF
-,TRBJ2-3,TRBV20-1,16,TRBD2,TGCAGTGCTACTCTCCGAGAAGCGGGGGCATTGCCTACGCAGTATTTT,CSATLREAGALPTQYF
-,TRBJ1-2,TRBV27,14,TRBD1,TGTGCCAGCAGTGGCATGGACAGGGGGCTTGGCTACACCTTC,CASSGMDRGLGYTF
-,TRBJ2-7,TRBV28,13,-,TGTGCCAGCAGTTTTCCCGGATCTAGGGAGCAGTACTTC,CASSFPGSREQYF
-,TRBJ2-7,TRBV5-1,17,-,TGCGCCAGCAGCTTGGAGGTGGGCGGGTGGAGCTCCTACGAGCAGTACTTC,CASSLEVGGWSSYEQYF
few,TRBJ2-5,TRBV20-1,11,-,TGCAGTGCTAGTCTTTCAGAGACCCAGTACTTC,CSASLSETQYF
-,TRBJ2-6,TRBV12-3/TRBV12-4,18,-,TGTGCCAGCAGTTCTCAGATCAGAGGGGTACCTGGGGCCAACGTCCTGACTTTC,CASSSQIRGVPGANVLTF
-,TRBJ1-6,TRBV7-2,16,-,TGTGCCAGCAGCTTAAAAGAGAGCTCCTATAATTCACCCCTCCACTTT,CASSLKESSYNSPLHF
many,TRBJ1-2,TRBV12-3/TRBV12-4,15,-,TGTGCCAGCAGTCCCGGTCGGAGGTGGCGCTATGGCTACACCTTC,CASSPGRRWRYGYTF
-,TRBJ2-1,TRBV7-2,15,TRBD1,TGTGCCAGCAGCCACCGGGACAGGCACATCGATGAGCAGTTCTTC,CASSHRDRHIDEQFF
many,TRBJ1-2,TRBV20-1,13,-,TGCAGTGCTAGAGATTATAGGGAACATGGCTACACCTTC,CSARDYREHGYTF
few,TRBJ2-1,TRBV4-1,16,TRBD1,TGCGCCAGCAGCCGCCTAGACAGGGCGCTAGCAAGGGAGCAGTTCTTC,CASSRLDRALAREQFF
many,TRBJ2-3,TRBV3-1,17,-,TGTGCCAGCAGCCAAGATTTCGGGGGGCCGGTGGTGGATACGCAGTATTTT,CASSQDFGGPVVDTQYF
few,TRBJ1-5,TRBV19,14,TRBD1,TGTGCCAGCACGACAGGGGGAAGCAATCAGCCCCAGCATTTT,CASTTGGSNQPQHF
-,TRBJ2-1,TRBV18,16,TRBD2,TGTGCCAGCTCACCGGGACTGAGCGGGGCGAGGAATGAGCAGTTCTTC,CASSPGLSGARNEQFF
-,TRBJ2-2,TRBV27,18,-,TGTGCCAGCGGGGGCCCGCGCCAGGGCTTGGGGAACACCGGGGAGCTGTTTTTT,CASGGPRQGLGNTGELFF
few,TRBJ1-1,TRBV4-3,18,-,TGCGCCAGCAGCCAAGATAACTTGTCTGGATCTAGGGGCACTGAAGCTTTCTTT,CASSQDNLSGSRGTEAFF
many,TRBJ1-5,TRBV2,15,TRBD1,TGTGCCAGCAGGGACAGGGGCCATAGCAATCAGCCCCAGCATTTT,CASRDRGHSNQPQHF
few,TRBJ2-1,TRBV20-1,13,TRBD2,TGCAGTGGCATAGGGCGGGGGGTGGATGAGCAGTTCTTC,CSGIGRGVDEQFF
many,TRBJ2-1,TRBV20-1,10,-,TGCAGTGCTAGATTCAATGAGCAGTTCTTC,CSARFNEQFF
-,TRBJ1-3,TRBV2,16,TRBD1,TGTGCCAGCAGTGAAGCGCTTAGGACAGGGGGAAACACCATATATTTT,CASSEALRTGGNTIYF
few,TRBJ2-2,TRBV5-1,17,TRBD1,TGCGCCAGCAGCTTCGCTACAGGGGCTCTGAACACCGGGGAGCTGTTTTTT,CASSFATGALNTGELFF
few,TRBJ1-2,TRBV29-1,12,-,TGCAGCGTTGCGTATCCGGCCTATGGCTACACCTTC,CSVAYPAYGYTF
many,TRBJ1-4,TRBV6-6,15,-,TGTGCCAGCAGTTACTCTTGGGGGACTAAAGAAAAACTGTTTTTT,CASSYSWGTKEKLFF
few,TRBJ2-1,TRBV7-9,18,-,TGTGCCAGCAGCCCCAACCTACCGGGATCAAGCTCCTACAATGAGCAGTTCTTC,CASSPNLPGSSSYNEQFF
-,TRBJ2-7,TRBV29-1,13,-,TGCAGCGTCCTGAACGGAGGAATCTACGAGCAGTACTTC,CSVLNGGIYEQYF